The 27 T cell receptor beta chains below all came from one sample that was sequenced in a study of response to subunit inactivated influenza vaccine. TCRdb used MiXCR to reprocess the RT-PCR reads, holding one entry per CDR3 protein. The table includes about 190,000 distinct CDR3 sequences, approximately 15% detected once. The source material was CD8+ T cells sorted from PBMCs, sampled roughly 5 days after vaccination. These receptors came from a man aged 50-60 years who received an inactivated influenza vaccine.

This clonotype was seen at least ten times. The chain combines TRBV20-1 with TRBJ2-3, with unresolved D. Germline-derived CDR1 and CDR2 are DFQATT and SNEGSKA (reference sequence). The CDR3 runs to 13 residues. V dropped 3 bases and J dropped 6 bases, with 13 bases sitting between them. The CDR3 loop reads CSARGSRADTQYF. The CDR3 DNA reads TGCAGTGCTAGGGGTAGCCGCGCCGATACGCAGTATTTT.

This clonotype was observed a few times. The chain joins TRBV11-2 to TRBJ2-7; weak D call: TRBD1 (7 bases). Trimming removed 3 bases at V and 3 bases at J, with 21 bases between. This CDR3 spans 17 amino acids. The germline gives CDR1 SGHAT, CDR2 FQNNGV. CDR3 amino acids: CASSFYTGRDSIYEQYF. In DNA form, the CDR3 reads TGTGCCAGCAGCTTCTATACAGGGCGGGACAGTATCTACGAGCAGTACTTC.

This clonotype was seen repeatedly, ten times or more. The genes are TRBV20-1 and TRBJ2-7, with TRBD2 matching 7 bases. The ends lost 0 bases at V and 4 bases at J; junction bases unmatched: 9. Germline loops: CDR1 DFQATT, CDR2 SNEGSKA (reference sequence). The CDR3 length is 15 residues. CDR3 residues: CSARDGAGVWYEQYF. CDR3 sequence (DNA): TGCAGTGCTAGAGATGGGGCGGGAGTCTGGTACGAGCAGTACTTC.

CDR3 sequence: CSVDRDRGSYGYTF. CDR3 in DNA: TGCAGCGTGGACCGGGACAGGGGAAGCTATGGCTACACCTTC. The chain carries TRBV29-1 and TRBJ1-2; 10 bases are a match to TRBD1. The CDR3 totals 14 residues. CDR1 is SQVTM, CDR2 ANQGSEA, per germline. V trimming: 6 bases; J trimming: 4 bases; junction bases outside the gene matches: 8.

The chain carries TRBV6-2 or TRBV6-3 and TRBJ2-2; D remains ambiguous. CDR3 length: 15 residues. Germline-derived CDR1 and CDR2 are MNHEY and SVGEGT. The V gene lost 7 bases and the J gene lost 4 bases, with 16 bases spanning the gap. The CDR3: CASTLSTRITGELFF. In DNA form, the CDR3 reads TGTGCCAGCACCCTATCCACACGAATCACCGGGGAGCTGTTTTTT.

The rearrangement joins TRBV29-1 to TRBJ2-7; D is uncertain. Germline CDR1 and CDR2: SQVTM and ANQGSEA. Trimming left V 7 bases short and J 0 bases short, with 10 bases between. CDR3 length: 12 residues. CDR3 nucleotides: TGCAGCGCTAAGACGGGCTCCTACGAGCAGTACTTC. Encoded protein: CSAKTGSYEQYF.

Ten or more counts support this clonotype. This rearrangement joins TRBV2 to TRBJ1-1; D is unclear. Trimming left V 4 bases short and J 2 bases short, with 8 bases between. CDR3 length equals 13 residues. The germline CDR1 and CDR2 sequences are SNHLY and FYNNEI. The CDR3 region is CASSVELNTEAFF. CDR3 nucleotides: TGTGCCAGCAGTGTGGAACTTAACACTGAAGCTTTCTTT.

CDR3 residues: CASSQVQDSGEQYF. CDR3 sequence (DNA): TGTGCCAGCAGCCAAGTCCAGGACAGTGGAGAGCAGTACTTC. The rearrangement links TRBV14 to TRBJ2-7; possibly TRBD1 for D (6 bases). The CDR3 has 14 residues. The germline CDR1 and CDR2 sequences are SGHDN and FVKESK. V was trimmed by 1 base and J by 7 bases, leaving 14 bases between them.

This clonotype was counted at least ten times. The genes are TRBV12-3 or TRBV12-4 and TRBJ2-1, with D perhaps matching TRBD1 or TRBD2 (5 bases each). Deletions cut 7 bases from V and 4 bases from J, with 17 bases between. The CDR3 is 15 amino acids. The DNA for the CDR3 is TGTGCCAGCACCCCCCCCGGGGCTGAGTACAATGAGCAGTTCTTC. Amino acids: CASTPPGAEYNEQFF.

This chain uses TRBV28 with TRBJ2-1, with D hard to call. Between the trimmed V and J ends, which lost 3 bases and 0 bases, there was a span of 12 bases. CDR3 size: 16 residues. Looked up from germline, CDR1 is MDHEN and CDR2 is SYDVKM. CDR3 sequence (DNA): TGTGCCAGCAGTTTCCAGACTGCCATCTCCTACAATGAGCAGTTCTTC. This codes for CASSFQTAISYNEQFF.

This sequence joins TRBV27 and TRBJ2-7; no definite D call. Germline V gene sequence: CDR1 MNHEY, CDR2 SMNVEV (reference sequence). Deletions cut 2 bases from V and 5 bases from J, with 16 bases between. The CDR3 extends over 15 amino acids. CDR3 in DNA: TGTGCCAGCAGTTTAGTCCGGCCGCCTGGGGACGAGCAGTACTTC. Translating it yields CASSLVRPPGDEQYF.

The V call is TRBV5-1, the J call TRBJ2-7; possible D gene TRBD1, 6 bases. CDR1 is SGHRS and CDR2 is YFSETQ in the germline V gene. V gave up 4 bases and J gave up 6 bases, with 11 bases separating them. The CDR3 totals 12 residues. In nucleotides, the CDR3 is TGCGCCAGCAGCGGCAGGGGCTCCGAGCAGTACTTC. Translation gives CASSGRGSEQYF.

V and J are TRBV28 and TRBJ1-1, with a possible D match to TRBD1 (5 bases). V lost 3 bases and J lost 2, with 10 bases in between. Germline V gene data show CDR1 as MDHEN and CDR2 as SYDVKM. The CDR3 has 14 amino acids. CDR3 in amino acids: CASSLPGTNTEAFF. DNA of the CDR3: TGTGCCAGCAGTTTGCCCGGGACTAACACTGAAGCTTTCTTT.

This clonotype was picked up a small number of times. The CDR3 region is CASSFPLLPISGGYTF. The CDR3 DNA reads TGTGCCAGCAGCTTTCCCTTACTACCCATTTCGGGTGGCTACACCTTC. The rearrangement uses TRBV7-2 and TRBJ1-2; no reliable D call. From germline, CDR1 is SGHTA and CDR2 FQGNSA. The CDR3 totals 16 residues. Deletions cut 3 bases from V and 7 bases from J, with 21 bases between.

The chain links TRBV28 to TRBJ1-2; tentative D call: TRBD1 (6 bases). The V and J ends lost 5 bases and 7 bases respectively, with 17 bases between them. This CDR3 has 14 residues. Germline lookup yields CDR1 MDHEN and CDR2 SYDVKM. CDR3 DNA sequence: TGTGCCAGCAGTCCTCGACAGGTCCTCGGTGGCTACACCTTC. Translation gives CASSPRQVLGGYTF.

The chain recombines TRBV15 with TRBJ2-7; a weak D match, TRBD2 (7 bases). This CDR3 has 15 residues. In germline, CDR1 is LNHNV, CDR2 YYDKDF (reference sequence). V was trimmed by 0 bases and J by 4 bases, leaving 13 bases between them. CDR3 residues: CATSRDGGGGYEQYF. DNA of the CDR3: TGTGCCACCAGCAGAGATGGGGGCGGGGGTTACGAGCAGTACTTC.

In this sample, this clonotype turned up a few times. This chain uses TRBV5-1 with TRBJ1-2; unclear D gene. The CDR3 is made up of 14 amino acids. The germline V gene encodes CDR1 SGHRS and CDR2 YFSETQ. Trimming removed 5 bases at V and 7 bases at J, with 18 bases between. CDR3 sequence: CASSESGSAAGYTF. The CDR3, as DNA: TGCGCCAGCAGTGAGTCTGGGTCCGCAGCTGGCTACACCTTC.

This clonotype was detected a few times. The V gene is TRBV4-1, the J gene TRBJ2-7, with 10 bases identical to TRBD1. This CDR3 comprises 15 residues. The V gene's germline CDR1 is MGHRA and CDR2 YSYEKL. Trimming removed 4 bases from V and 4 bases from J; junction bases left unmatched: 7. In DNA form, the CDR3 reads TGCGCCAGCAGCCTTGAGACAGGGGGCAGGTACGAGCAGTACTTC. This codes for CASSLETGGRYEQYF.

This chain joins TRBV29-1 and TRBJ2-3; D gene ambiguous. Germline values: CDR1 SQVTM, CDR2 ANQGSEA. The V end lost 2 bases, the J end lost 1 base, and 10 bases lay between the germline ends. This CDR3 is built from 14 residues. This CDR3 is CSVEILRRTDTQYF. DNA of the CDR3: TGCAGCGTTGAAATTCTTCGGCGCACAGATACGCAGTATTTT.

The chain employs TRBV28 and TRBJ2-7; 8 bases map to TRBD2. Germline CDR1 and CDR2: MDHEN and SYDVKM. The J segment lost 0 bases and the V segment lost 5 bases, leaving 3 bases of the junction unmatched. The CDR3 contains 14 residues. The CDR3 reads CASSLAGDSYEQYF. CDR3 coding DNA: TGTGCCAGCAGTCTAGCGGGCGACTCCTACGAGCAGTACTTC.

This clonotype was counted between two and nine times. V and J are TRBV7-6 and TRBJ2-1; 13 bases align to TRBD2. CDR1 is SGHVS, CDR2 FNYEAQ, per germline. With V trimmed by 6 bases and J by 7 bases, 6 bases remained unmatched. The CDR3 runs to 15 residues. The CDR3 spells CASSYTSGRGNEQFF. The CDR3 DNA is TGTGCCAGCAGTTATACTAGCGGGAGGGGTAATGAGCAGTTCTTC.

The gene calls are TRBV27 and TRBJ2-7, with 9 bases identical to TRBD2. The CDR3 is made up of 16 amino acids. J gave up 5 bases and V 4 bases, and 12 bases lay outside the gene matches. Germline V lookup: CDR1 MNHEY, CDR2 SMNVEV (reference sequence). The CDR3 DNA is TGTGCCAGCAGTTCATTGGCGGGAGGGCCCCTCCACGAGCAGTACTTC. This sequence encodes CASSSLAGGPLHEQYF.

This clonotype was seen more than once but under ten times. For the CDR3, the DNA is TGCGCCAGCAGCCGCATACTGGGCGGGGAGCAGTTCTTC. It specifies CASSRILGGEQFF. This chain links TRBV4-3 with TRBJ2-1; D is perhaps TRBD2 (5 bases). The V end was cut by 4 bases, the J end by 10 bases, with 14 bases between. Germline V gene data show CDR1 as LGHNA and CDR2 as YSLEER. The CDR3 is made up of 13 amino acids.

A note on this clonotype: Just one base apart from a much larger clone, this may be a read error. This chain connects TRBV5-5 to TRBJ1-5; possibly TRBD1 for D (6 bases). Per the germline V gene, CDR1 is SGHKS and CDR2 is YYEKEE (reference sequence). The CDR3 runs to 14 residues. Here the CDR3 reads CVSSLDRVNQPQHF. In DNA, the CDR3 is TGTGTCAGCAGTTTGGACAGAGTAAATCAGCCCCAGCATTTT.

The chain uses TRBV7-9 and TRBJ2-3; a possible D gene is TRBD2 (6 bases). Trimming left V 5 bases short and J 6 bases short, with 15 bases between. CDR1 and CDR2 (germline): SEHNR, FQNEAQ (reference sequence). The CDR3 sequence is 14 residues long. The CDR3 reads CASSRLGVSDTQYF. The CDR3 region has the DNA TGTGCCAGCAGCCGACTAGGAGTTTCGGATACGCAGTATTTT.

This clonotype was detected only a few times. This rearrangement joins TRBV6-2 or TRBV6-3 to TRBJ2-3; TRBD2 matches at 10 bases. The CDR3 is 16 amino acids. The trim removed 2 bases at V and 4 bases at J, leaving 6 bases unmatched. Germline values: CDR1 MNHEY, CDR2 SVGEGT. The CDR3 nucleotides are TGTGCCAGCAGTTACGCTAGCGGGAGTGGAGCAGATACGCAGTATTTT. Protein: CASSYASGSGADTQYF.

This clonotype was seen only a few times. The V and J genes are TRBV6-5 and TRBJ2-6; TRBD1 might be the D (6 bases). The CDR3 consists of 18 residues. Per germline, CDR1 MNHEY and CDR2 SVGAGI. V was pared by 8 bases and J by 0 bases, with 20 bases between. CDR3: CASEVSRGPISGANVLTF. Written as DNA, the CDR3 is TGTGCCAGCGAGGTTAGCAGGGGACCCATCTCTGGGGCCAACGTCCTGACTTTC.